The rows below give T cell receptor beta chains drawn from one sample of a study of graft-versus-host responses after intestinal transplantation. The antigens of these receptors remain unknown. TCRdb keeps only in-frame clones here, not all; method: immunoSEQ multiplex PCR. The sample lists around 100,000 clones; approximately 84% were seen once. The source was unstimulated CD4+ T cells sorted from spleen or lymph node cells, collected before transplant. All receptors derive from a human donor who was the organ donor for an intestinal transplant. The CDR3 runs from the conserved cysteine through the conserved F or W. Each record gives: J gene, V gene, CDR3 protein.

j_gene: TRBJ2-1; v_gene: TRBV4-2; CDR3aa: CASSPEGGLAGGWSYNEQFF
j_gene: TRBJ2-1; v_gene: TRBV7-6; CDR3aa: CASSLASGDEQFF
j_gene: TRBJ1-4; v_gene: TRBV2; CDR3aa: CASVGGANEKLFF
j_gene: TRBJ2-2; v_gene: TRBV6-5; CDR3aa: CASSLGQGAFGELFF
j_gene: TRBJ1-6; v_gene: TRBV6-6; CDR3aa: CASSKGRSYNSPLHF
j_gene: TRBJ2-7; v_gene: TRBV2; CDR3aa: CASSDGLTYEQYF
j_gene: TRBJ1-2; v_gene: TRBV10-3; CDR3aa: CAITDRANYGYTF
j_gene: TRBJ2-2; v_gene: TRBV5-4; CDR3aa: CASSLVTSQAGELFF
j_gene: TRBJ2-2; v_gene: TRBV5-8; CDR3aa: CASSHDRGTGELFF
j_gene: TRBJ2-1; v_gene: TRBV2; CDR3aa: CASRQGAANEQFF
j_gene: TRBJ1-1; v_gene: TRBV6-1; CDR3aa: CASSDGVRGREAFF